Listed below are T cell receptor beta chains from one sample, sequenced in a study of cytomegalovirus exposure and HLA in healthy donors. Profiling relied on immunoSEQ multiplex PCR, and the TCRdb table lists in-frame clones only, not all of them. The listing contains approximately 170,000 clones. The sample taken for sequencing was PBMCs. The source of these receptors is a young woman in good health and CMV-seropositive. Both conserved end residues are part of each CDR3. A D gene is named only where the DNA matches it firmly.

CDR3: CASSHLPSGSTDTQYF; DNA: TGTGCCAGCAGCCATCTCCCTAGCGGTAGCACAGATACGCAGTATTTT; V: TRBV14; length: 16; D: TRBD2; J: TRBJ2-3
CDR3: CASSPSGGRSYGYTF; DNA: TGTGCCAGCAGCCCGTCGGGGGGCCGGAGCTATGGCTACACCTTC; V: TRBV7-8; length: 15; D: NA; J: TRBJ1-2
CDR3: CASSPAGGGTDTQYF; DNA: TGCGCCAGCAGCCCCGCGGGGGGGGGCACAGATACGCAGTATTTT; V: TRBV5-1; length: 15; D: TRBD2; J: TRBJ2-3
CDR3: CASSLEGTDGNTIYF; DNA: TGTGCCAGCAGCTTAGAGGGGACAGATGGAAACACCATATATTTT; V: TRBV11-3; length: 15; D: TRBD1; J: TRBJ1-3
CDR3: CASTPDREGGYTF; DNA: TGCGCCAGCACCCCGGACAGGGAGGGCGGCTACACCTTC; V: TRBV10-1; length: 13; D: TRBD1; J: TRBJ1-2
CDR3: CASRTSGNFVEQFF; DNA: TGTGCCAGCCGAACTAGCGGGAATTTTGTTGAGCAGTTCTTC; V: TRBV2; length: 14; D: TRBD2; J: TRBJ2-1
CDR3: CASSEGQRDYGYTF; DNA: TGTGCCAGCAGCGAGGGACAGAGAGACTATGGCTACACCTTC; V: TRBV5-4; length: 14; D: TRBD1; J: TRBJ1-2
CDR3: CAWSNLAGATDTQYF; DNA: TGTGCCTGGAGTAATCTAGCGGGGGCCACAGATACGCAGTATTTT; V: TRBV30; length: 15; D: TRBD2; J: TRBJ2-3
CDR3: CASSSDRNTGELFF; DNA: TGTGCTAGCAGCTCCGACAGGAACACCGGGGAGCTGTTTTTT; V: TRBV7-7; length: 14; D: NA; J: TRBJ2-2
CDR3: CAGSSTSSYEQYF; DNA: TGTGCCGGCAGCTCCACTAGCTCCTACGAGCAGTACTTC; V: TRBV5-6; length: 13; D: NA; J: TRBJ2-7
CDR3: CASSIGGGWDNEQFF; DNA: TGTGCCAGTAGTATCGGCGGCGGTTGGGACAATGAGCAGTTCTTC; V: TRBV19; length: 15; D: NA; J: TRBJ2-1
CDR3: CASSPGFNYGYTF; DNA: TGTGCCAGCAGCCCGGGATTTAACTATGGCTACACCTTC; V: TRBV6-1; length: 13; D: NA; J: TRBJ1-2
CDR3: CASRPDRRETQYF; DNA: TGTGCCAGCAGGCCCGACAGGAGAGAGACCCAGTACTTC; V: TRBV7-9; length: 13; D: NA; J: TRBJ2-5
CDR3: CASSLNGVAGNTIYF; DNA: TGTGCCAGCAGCTTAAACGGTGTAGCTGGAAACACCATATATTTT; V: TRBV11-2; length: 15; D: NA; J: TRBJ1-3
CDR3: CASSRSGQGYEKLFF; DNA: TGTGCCAGCAGCCGGAGTGGGCAGGGGTATGAAAAACTGTTTTTT; V: TRBV7-8; length: 15; D: NA; J: TRBJ1-4
CDR3: CASSQRQGVYEQYF; DNA: TGTGCCAGCAGTCAACGACAGGGGGTATACGAGCAGTACTTC; V: TRBV7-2; length: 14; D: TRBD1; J: TRBJ2-7
CDR3: CASSPSGGGGADEQFF; DNA: TGTGCCAGCAGCCCCAGCGGGGGCGGGGGGGCCGATGAGCAGTTCTTC; V: TRBV7-9; length: 16; D: TRBD2; J: TRBJ2-1
CDR3: CAISPGTGHYGYTF; DNA: TGTGCCATCTCGCCCGGGACAGGTCACTATGGCTACACCTTC; V: TRBV6-1; length: 14; D: TRBD1; J: TRBJ1-2
CDR3: CASSLGQGIGEQFF; DNA: TGCGCCAGCAGCTTGGGACAGGGGATAGGTGAGCAGTTCTTC; V: TRBV5-1; length: 14; D: TRBD1; J: TRBJ2-1
CDR3: CASRGTGGDSNTGELFF; DNA: TGTGCCAGCAGAGGAACCGGGGGGGATTCGAACACCGGGGAGCTGTTTTTT; V: TRBV7-9; length: 17; D: TRBD2; J: TRBJ2-2
CDR3: CASSQDQGRGRDSYNEQFF; DNA: TGCGCCAGCAGCCAAGATCAGGGGCGGGGGCGGGATTCCTACAATGAGCAGTTCTTC; V: TRBV4-1; length: 19; D: NA; J: TRBJ2-1
CDR3: CASRTSGTVNTEAFF; DNA: TGTGCCAGTAGGACGTCGGGGACAGTGAACACTGAAGCTTTCTTT; V: TRBV19; length: 15; D: TRBD1; J: TRBJ1-1
CDR3: CASSQYMLANEKLFF; DNA: TGTGCCAGCAGCCAATACATGTTGGCTAATGAAAAACTGTTTTTT; V: TRBV14; length: 15; D: NA; J: TRBJ1-4
CDR3: CASSIDGQYNEQFF; DNA: TGTGCCAGTAGTATAGACGGACAGTACAATGAGCAGTTCTTC; V: TRBV19; length: 14; D: NA; J: TRBJ2-1
CDR3: CASSVVTGGTEAFF; DNA: TGTGCCAGCAGCGTAGTCACAGGAGGGACTGAAGCTTTCTTT; V: TRBV9; length: 14; D: NA; J: TRBJ1-1
CDR3: CASSGQDADTQYF; DNA: TGTGCCAGCAGTGGACAAGACGCAGATACGCAGTATTTT; V: TRBV6-4; length: 13; D: NA; J: TRBJ2-3
CDR3: CASSPRTGKAETEAFF; DNA: TGCGCCAGCAGCCCCAGAACAGGGAAGGCGGAAACTGAAGCTTTCTTT; V: TRBV4-1; length: 16; D: NA; J: TRBJ1-1
CDR3: CAIRGTSGIGIFTDTQYF; DNA: TGTGCCATCAGGGGGACTAGCGGGATCGGAATCTTCACAGATACGCAGTATTTT; V: TRBV10-3; length: 18; D: TRBD2; J: TRBJ2-3
CDR3: CASSLSLSGRGDTQYF; DNA: TGCGCCAGCAGCTTGAGTTTGAGCGGGAGAGGAGATACGCAGTATTTT; V: TRBV5-1; length: 16; D: TRBD2; J: TRBJ2-3
CDR3: CAWSVLQGAYEQYF; DNA: TGTGCCTGGAGTGTATTACAGGGGGCCTACGAGCAGTACTTC; V: TRBV30; length: 14; D: TRBD1; J: TRBJ2-7
CDR3: CASSFGQQETQYF; DNA: TGTGCCAGCAGCTTCGGACAGCAAGAGACCCAGTACTTC; V: TRBV5-4; length: 13; D: NA; J: TRBJ2-5